Listed here are 13 T cell receptor beta chains from one sample, sequenced in a study of tumor-infiltrating lymphocytes in oesophageal squamous cell carcinoma. TCRdb called the PCR reads again in MiXCR, with one record for every CDR3 protein. Of nearly 20,000 distinct CDR3 sequences in the sample, around two fifths were seen once. The sample taken for sequencing was esophageal tumor tissue. These receptors all come from a male donor with esophageal squamous cell carcinoma.

The V gene is TRBV19, the J gene TRBJ2-1; 11 bases match TRBD2. From germline, CDR1 is LNHDA and CDR2 SQIVND (reference sequence). V lost 5 bases to trimming and J lost 4 bases; unmatched junction nucleotides: 4. This CDR3 comprises 15 residues. CDR3 loop: CASSGLAGAYNEQFF. In DNA form, the CDR3 reads TGTGCCAGTAGTGGACTAGCGGGCGCTTACAATGAGCAGTTCTTC.

Many counts were recorded for this clonotype. This chain connects TRBV12-3 or TRBV12-4 to TRBJ2-7; D uncertain. The CDR3 extends over 13 amino acids. The V end was cut by 1 base, the J end by 0 bases, with 4 bases between. The CDR3 sequence is CASSLGYSYEQYF. CDR3 coding DNA: TGTGCCAGCAGTTTAGGTTACTCCTACGAGCAGTACTTC.

This clonotype has just a few counts. Since a much larger clone is just one base distant, this may be a read error. The chain links TRBV7-9 to TRBJ2-1; D tentatively fits TRBD1 or TRBD2 (5 bases each). Germline CDR1 SEHNR, CDR2 FQNEAQ (reference sequence). V was shortened by 7 bases and J by 10 bases, with 20 bases between the two germline ends. This CDR3 is built from 14 residues. In nucleotides, the CDR3 is TGTGCCAGCACGGGACGGCCGAGCTCCTACGAGCAGTTCTTC. Translating gives CASTGRPSSYEQFF.

This clonotype was recorded at least ten times. It is unclear where the CDR3 begins or ends on the DNA, so no DNA is shown, and the CDR3 is as TCRdb lists it. This chain joins TRBV7-3 and TRBJ2-6; the table's D call, TRBD1, has no DNA check behind it. Counting both end residues, the CDR3 totals 18 amino acids. The germline V gene encodes CDR1 SGHTA and CDR2 FQGTGA. This CDR3 is CASSPSADRGLLWLHLRF.

This clonotype was observed a handful of times. This rearrangement joins TRBV7-2 to TRBJ1-5; possibly TRBD1 for D (5 bases). With 1 base removed from V and 2 bases from J, the gap between germline ends came to 9 bases. CDR3 length: 15 residues. Germline CDR1 reads SGHTA; CDR2 reads FQGNSA. In nucleotides, the CDR3 is TGTGCCAGCAGCTTAGATGGGGGTGGCAATCAGCCCCAGCATTTT. Translating it yields CASSLDGGGNQPQHF.

As DNA, the CDR3 is TGTGCCAGCAGCTTCAGGGGGACAGGGAGTTACGAGCAGTACTTC. Translation: CASSFRGTGSYEQYF. The J gene is TRBJ2-7, the V gene TRBV7-2, with 9 nucleotides matching TRBD1. Germline-derived CDR1 and CDR2 are SGHTA and FQGNSA. The CDR3 has 15 amino acids. V lost 3 bases and J lost 4; bases outside the gene matches: 7.

This clonotype was seen a few times. The chain is built from TRBV19 and TRBJ2-3; TRBD1 is a possible D gene (6 bases). Germline V lookup: CDR1 LNHDA, CDR2 SQIVND (reference sequence). The CDR3 covers 15 residues. Trimming left V 6 bases short and J 3 bases short, with 16 bases between. CDR3: CASSLYAGATDTQYF. CDR3 nucleotides: TGTGCCAGTAGCCTGTACGCAGGGGCTACAGATACGCAGTATTTT.

This clonotype was observed a few times. A single base separates this from a much larger clone, so it may be a read error. V is TRBV4-1 and J is TRBJ2-3, with 10 positions matching TRBD2. Trimming took 3 bases from V and 14 from J; bases not matched to a gene: 23. CDR3 size: 18 residues. Germline CDR1 is MGHRA and CDR2 is YSYEKL. The CDR3 DNA reads as TGCGCCAGCAGCCACCCTTGGGGACTAGCGTCGAGCACCGGGGAGCTGTATTTT. Translated, it gives CASSHPWGLASSTGELYF.

This clonotype was counted ten times or more. The CDR3 region is CASSTGPYNSPLHF. The CDR3 DNA reads TGTGCCAGCAGCACAGGGCCTTATAATTCACCCCTCCACTTT. This chain connects TRBV11-2 to TRBJ1-6; D may be TRBD1 (6 bases). Germline CDR1 reads SGHAT; CDR2 reads FQNNGV. Trimming shortened V by 5 bases and J by 4 bases, and 9 bases separated the two germline ends. The CDR3 is 14 amino acids.

This clonotype appeared once. This chain links TRBV7-9 with TRBJ2-1; D is unclear. Germline values: CDR1 SEHNR, CDR2 FQNEAQ (reference sequence). The CDR3 has 15 residues. Trimming removed 0 bases at V and 7 bases at J, with 13 bases between. CDR3 nucleotides: TGTGCCAGCAGCTTAGCGCCAGGTAGCTATAATGAGCAGTTCTTC. It yields the protein CASSLAPGSYNEQFF.

V is TRBV24-1 and J is TRBJ2-5; TRBD1 or TRBD2 may be the D gene (5 bases each). Trimming cost V 0 bases and J 5 bases, with 12 bases left between them. The germline gives CDR1 KGHDR, CDR2 SFDVKD. There are 15 residues in the CDR3. The CDR3 region is CATSDLGPGRETQYF. For the CDR3, the DNA is TGTGCCACCAGTGATTTGGGCCCGGGACGTGAGACCCAGTACTTC.

This clonotype was counted at least ten times. One end of the junction does not line up with germline, which may come from a read error. This chain uses TRBV7-7 with TRBJ2-3; D possibly matches TRBD1 or TRBD2 (5 bases each). CDR3 length: 14 amino acids. Germline V CDR1 and CDR2: SSHAT, FNYEAQ (reference sequence). DNA for the CDR3: TGTGCTAGCAGCTTGACGGGGCGAGGAGATACGCAGTATTTT. Residues: CASSLTGRGDTQYF.

The chain combines TRBV6-1 with TRBJ2-5, with D possibly being TRBD1 or TRBD2 (5 bases each). V was cut by 6 bases and J by 11 bases, with 19 bases left in between. CDR1 and CDR2 (germline): MNHNS, SASEGT. This CDR3 has 13 residues. The CDR3 reads CASRRGDVREQYF. CDR3 bases: TGTGCCAGCAGGAGAGGGGACGTTCGAGAGCAGTACTTC.